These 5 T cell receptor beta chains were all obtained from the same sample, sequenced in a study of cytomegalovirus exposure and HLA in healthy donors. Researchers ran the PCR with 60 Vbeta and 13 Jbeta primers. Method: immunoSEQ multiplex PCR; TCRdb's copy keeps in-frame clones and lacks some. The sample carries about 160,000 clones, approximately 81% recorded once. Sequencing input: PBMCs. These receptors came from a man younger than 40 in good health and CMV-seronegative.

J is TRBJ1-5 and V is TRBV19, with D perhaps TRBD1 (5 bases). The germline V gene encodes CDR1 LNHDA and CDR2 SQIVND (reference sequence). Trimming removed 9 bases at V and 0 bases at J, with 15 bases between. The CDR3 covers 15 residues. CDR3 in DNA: TGTGCCAGCCAGGACTACAGGAATAGCAATCAGCCCCAGCATTTT. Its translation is CASQDYRNSNQPQHF.

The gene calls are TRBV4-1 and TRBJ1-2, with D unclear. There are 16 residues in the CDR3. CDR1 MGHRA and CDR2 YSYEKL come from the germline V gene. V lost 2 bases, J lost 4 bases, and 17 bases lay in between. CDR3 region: CASSQLEVSSPYGYTF. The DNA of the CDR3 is TGCGCCAGCAGCCAATTAGAGGTCAGTTCCCCCTATGGCTACACCTTC.

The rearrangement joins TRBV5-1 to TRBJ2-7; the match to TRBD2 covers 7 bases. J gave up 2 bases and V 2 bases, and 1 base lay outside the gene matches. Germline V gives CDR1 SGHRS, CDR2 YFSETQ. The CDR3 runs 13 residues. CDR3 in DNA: TGCGCCAGCAGCTTCGGACTAGCCTACGAGCAGTACTTC. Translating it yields CASSFGLAYEQYF. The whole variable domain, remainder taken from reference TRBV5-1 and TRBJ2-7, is KAGVTQTPRYLIKTRGQQVTLSCSPISGHRSVSWYQQTPGQGLQFLFEYFSETQRNKGNFPGRFSGRQFSNSRSEMNVSTLELGDSALYLCASSFGLAYEQYFGPGTRLTVT.

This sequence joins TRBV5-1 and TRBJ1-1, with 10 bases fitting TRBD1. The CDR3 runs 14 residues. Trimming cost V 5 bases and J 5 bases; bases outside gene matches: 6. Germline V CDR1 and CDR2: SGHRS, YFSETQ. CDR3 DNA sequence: TGCGCCAGCAGTTATGACAGGGGGCGTACTGAAGCTTTCTTT. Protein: CASSYDRGRTEAFF.

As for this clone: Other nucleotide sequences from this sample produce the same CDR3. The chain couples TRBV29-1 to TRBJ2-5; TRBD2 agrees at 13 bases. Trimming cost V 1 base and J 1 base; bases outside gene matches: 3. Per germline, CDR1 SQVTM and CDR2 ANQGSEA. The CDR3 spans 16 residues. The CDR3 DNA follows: TGCAGCGTTGAAGGTACTAGCGGGAGGGCCCAAGAGACCCAGTACTTC. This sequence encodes CSVEGTSGRAQETQYF.